Each of the 13 T cell receptor beta chains below was sequenced from the same sample in a study of shared clonotypes between healthy human individuals. The method was immunoSEQ multiplex PCR; TCRdb's version includes in-frame clones alone and lacks a portion of them. The sample carries around 1,100,000 clones, approximately 80% recorded once. Sequences were obtained from memory CD4+ T cells from PBMCs. Subset meaning: CD45RA-negative fraction. Receptor source: a man between 18 and 29 years old in good health. Some clones in this sample may be carry-over from other donors' samples.

The J gene is TRBJ2-5, the V gene TRBV4-2; TRBD1 or TRBD2 may be the D gene (5 bases each). The germline gives CDR1 LGHNA, CDR2 YNFKEQ. CDR3 length equals 18 residues. With 4 bases removed from V and 4 bases from J, the gap between germline ends came to 25 bases. The CDR3 sequence: CASSPLRRQGPPPETQYF. In DNA form, the CDR3 reads TGTGCCAGCAGCCCGCTAAGGCGGCAGGGACCCCCCCCAGAGACCCAGTACTTC.

This sequence joins TRBV6-5 and TRBJ2-7, with D possibly matching TRBD2 (6 bases). This CDR3 is 16 amino acids long. The ends were cut back, 2 bases at V and 4 bases at J, with 18 bases in the middle. Germline assignment: CDR1 MNHEY and CDR2 SVGAGI. The CDR3 bases are TGTGCCAGCAGTTACAATGGGTTGGTAGCGGCGTACGAGCAGTACTTC. This codes for CASSYNGLVAAYEQYF.

The chain combines TRBV5-1 with TRBJ2-2, with 10 positions matching TRBD2. Germline values: CDR1 SGHRS, CDR2 YFSETQ. V was clipped by 4 bases and J by 3 bases; unmatched bases: 6. The CDR3 spans 16 residues. CDR3 amino acids: CASSHPSGSDTGELFF. CDR3 sequence (DNA): TGCGCCAGCAGCCACCCTAGCGGGAGTGACACCGGGGAGCTGTTTTTT.

The rearrangement links TRBV5-1 to TRBJ2-2, with 9 bases lining up with TRBD1. The CDR3 is made up of 15 amino acids. Germline loops: CDR1 SGHRS, CDR2 YFSETQ. V trimming: 4 bases; J trimming: 4 bases; junction bases outside the gene matches: 5. The CDR3 loop is CASSARQGGTGELFF. For the CDR3, the DNA is TGCGCCAGCAGCGCCCGACAGGGGGGCACCGGGGAGCTGTTTTTT.

The V and J genes are TRBV4-2 and TRBJ2-3, with 7 bases that match TRBD2. Per the germline V gene, CDR1 is LGHNA and CDR2 is YNFKEQ. With 0 bases clipped from V and 10 bases from J, the junction kept 10 bases outside the gene matches. This CDR3 spans 15 amino acids. CDR3 sequence (DNA): TGTGCCAGCAGCCAAGATAGGACCCCCGGGAGGCCGCAGTATTTT. Its protein product is CASSQDRTPGRPQYF.

In its sample, this clone was seen a few times. Within the sample, other DNA sequences also encode this same CDR3. The chain has TRBV2 and TRBJ1-1; no definite D call. Trimming took 6 bases from V and 2 from J, leaving 10 bases between them. Per germline, CDR1 SNHLY and CDR2 FYNNEI. CDR3 length: 13 amino acids. CDR3 sequence: CASSGEGNTEAFF. Written as DNA, the CDR3 is TGTGCCAGCAGCGGGGAGGGAAACACTGAAGCTTTCTTT.

The chain links TRBV5-4 to TRBJ2-7, with D perhaps matching TRBD2 (6 bases). Trimming left V 4 bases short and J 4 bases short, with 18 bases between. The CDR3 has 15 residues. The germline CDR1 and CDR2 sequences are SGHNT and YYREEE (reference sequence). The CDR3 reads CASSRRGSRVYEQYF. In DNA form, the CDR3 reads TGTGCCAGCAGCCGGCGGGGAAGTAGGGTTTACGAGCAGTACTTC.

This chain joins TRBV28 and TRBJ1-1, with a possible D match to TRBD1 (6 bases). The germline gives CDR1 MDHEN, CDR2 SYDVKM. Trimming removed 7 bases from V and 1 base from J, with 25 bases in between. This CDR3 spans 18 amino acids. In DNA, the CDR3 is TGTGCCAGCACTCTGAGGCAAGGCAGGGGAAAGGGGAACACTGAAGCTTTCTTT. Protein: CASTLRQGRGKGNTEAFF.

The chain has TRBV28 and TRBJ2-7; TRBD1 aligns across 7 bases. Germline lookup yields CDR1 MDHEN and CDR2 SYDVKM. The CDR3 sequence is 13 residues long. V shed 7 bases, J shed 5 bases, and the junction held 8 bases outside the gene matches. CDR3 sequence: CASTPQGRDEQYF. The CDR3 coding sequence is TGTGCCAGCACTCCACAGGGGAGAGACGAGCAGTACTTC.

About this clone itself: The same CDR3 arises from other DNA sequences in this sample as well. The J gene is TRBJ2-7, the V gene TRBV30, with TRBD2 identical over 9 bases. Germline trimming cut 6 bases from V and 2 bases from J; bases unmatched to any gene: 2. The CDR3 is 12 residues long. Per the germline V gene, CDR1 is GTSNPN and CDR2 is SVGIG (reference sequence). In DNA, the CDR3 is TGTGCCTGTCTAGCGGGACCCTACGAGCAGTACTTC. Residues: CACLAGPYEQYF.

This chain links TRBV19 with TRBJ2-2; possible D gene TRBD2, 6 bases. Between the trimmed V and J ends, which lost 3 bases and 0 bases, there was a span of 8 bases. The CDR3 extends over 15 amino acids. CDR1 is LNHDA and CDR2 is SQIVND in the germline V gene (reference sequence). The CDR3 nucleotides read TGTGCCAGTAGTATCCCGGGAGCGAACACCGGGGAGCTGTTTTTT. This encodes CASSIPGANTGELFF.

The chain carries TRBV11-1 and TRBJ2-1; D not resolved. The CDR3 is made up of 14 amino acids. The V end was cut by 3 bases, the J end by 1 base, with 7 bases between. Germline CDR1 and CDR2: SGHAT and FQDESV (reference sequence). The CDR3: CASSFTVSYNEQFF. Written as DNA, the CDR3 is TGTGCCAGCAGCTTCACGGTATCCTACAATGAGCAGTTCTTC.

The rearrangement uses TRBV27 and TRBJ1-2; no clear D gene. The V gene lost 3 bases and the J gene lost 7 bases, with 12 bases spanning the gap. This CDR3 contains 13 residues. Looked up from germline, CDR1 is MNHEY and CDR2 is SMNVEV (reference sequence). CDR3 sequence (DNA): TGTGCCAGCAGTTTGACGGCGTGGGGTGGCTACACCTTC. It codes for CASSLTAWGGYTF.